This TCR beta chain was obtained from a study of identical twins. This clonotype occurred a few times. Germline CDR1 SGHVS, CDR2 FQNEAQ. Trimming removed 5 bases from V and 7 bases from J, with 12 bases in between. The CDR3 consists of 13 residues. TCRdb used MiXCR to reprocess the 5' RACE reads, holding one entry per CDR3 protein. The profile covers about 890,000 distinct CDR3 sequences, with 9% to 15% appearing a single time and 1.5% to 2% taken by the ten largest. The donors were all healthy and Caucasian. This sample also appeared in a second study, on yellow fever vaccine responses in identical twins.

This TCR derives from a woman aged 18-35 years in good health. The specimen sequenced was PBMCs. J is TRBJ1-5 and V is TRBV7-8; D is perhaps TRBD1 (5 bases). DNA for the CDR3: TGTGCCAGCAGCCCCCAGGGTTACCAGCCCCAGCATTTT. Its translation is CASSPQGYQPQHF.